The rows below give T cell receptor beta chains drawn from one sample of a study of shared clonotypes between healthy human individuals. TCRdb's table, derived via immunoSEQ multiplex PCR, lists solely in-frame clones and lacks some. The data contain over 850,000 clones, roughly 74% of them singletons. Sequencing was performed on memory CD4+ T cells from PBMCs. Receptors originate from a man aged 18-30 years in good health. Some clones in this sample may be carry-over from other donors' samples. CDR3s include the opening cysteine and the closing phenylalanine or tryptophan. D genes are given only for firm matches. Some rows have no size entry. The others give once, few or many, or a class for an expanded clone.

- few 15 TRBJ2-3 TRBV5-1 CASSQTVVGGDTQYF TGCGCCAGCAGCCAGACTGTGGTGGGCGGGGATACGCAGTATTTT
- once 14 TRBJ2-2 TRBV11-2 CASSLLVVTGELFF TGTGCCAGCAGCTTATTGGTGGTCACCGGGGAGCTGTTTTTT
- - 16 TRBJ1-2 TRBV5-1 CASSLTGDGGTYGYTF TGCGCCAGCAGCTTAACCGGGGACGGGGGTACCTATGGCTACACCTTC
TRBD1 - 17 TRBJ1-1 TRBV10-3 CAIAAGPGTGRTTEAFF TGTGCCATCGCAGCCGGGCCCGGGACAGGGAGGACAACTGAAGCTTTCTTT
- - 12 TRBJ1-1 TRBV28 CASSLGGARAFF TGTGCCAGCAGCCTCGGGGGGGCCCGAGCTTTCTTT
TRBD1 - 16 TRBJ1-6 TRBV2 CASSDQAGQGGSPLHF TGTGCCAGCAGTGACCAGGCTGGACAGGGAGGTTCACCCCTCCACTTT
- - 13 TRBJ1-4 TRBV6-5 CASSYGRGEKLFF TGTGCCAGCAGTTACGGAAGGGGTGAAAAACTGTTTTTT
- - 11 TRBJ2-7 TRBV7-9 CASSLLSGQYF TGTGCCAGCAGCTTACTGTCGGGGCAGTACTTC
- many 16 TRBJ2-1 TRBV14 CASSRTSGGPYNEQFF TGTGCCAGCAGCCGGACCTCGGGCGGGCCCTACAATGAGCAGTTCTTC
- - 11 TRBJ1-2 TRBV2 CASSPRDSYTF TGTGCCAGTTCTCCCCGGGACAGCTACACCTTC
TRBD2 - 16 TRBJ2-5 TRBV5-1 CASRLAGGIGQETQYF TGCGCCAGCAGACTAGCGGGAGGAATAGGGCAAGAGACCCAGTACTTC
- - 14 TRBJ1-4 TRBV6-5 CASSYQRTNEKLFF TGTGCCAGCAGTTACCAGAGAACTAATGAAAAACTGTTTTTT
TRBD1 - 14 TRBJ1-1 TRBV7-2 CASSRGRGFVEAFF TGTGCCAGCAGCCGCGGCAGGGGGTTTGTCGAAGCTTTCTTT
- - 15 TRBJ1-6 TRBV30 CAWTAGLGGNSPLHF TGTGCCTGGACCGCCGGCCTTGGGGGTAATTCACCCCTCCACTTT
- once 14 TRBJ2-1 TRBV28 CASSLQTPRREQFF TGTGCCAGCAGTTTACAGACACCCCGGAGGGAGCAGTTCTTC
TRBD2 - 17 TRBJ2-7 TRBV5-4 CASNPPGTSGSASEQYF TGTGCCAGCAACCCCCCTGGGACTAGCGGGAGCGCCAGCGAGCAGTACTTC
- - 15 TRBJ1-6 TRBV2 CASRTATGRVSPLHF TGTGCCAGCAGAACGGCGACTGGGCGTGTTTCACCCCTCCACTTT
- - 14 TRBJ1-1 TRBV7-6 CASSLIWGNTEAFF TGTGCCAGCAGCTTAATTTGGGGGAACACTGAAGCTTTCTTT